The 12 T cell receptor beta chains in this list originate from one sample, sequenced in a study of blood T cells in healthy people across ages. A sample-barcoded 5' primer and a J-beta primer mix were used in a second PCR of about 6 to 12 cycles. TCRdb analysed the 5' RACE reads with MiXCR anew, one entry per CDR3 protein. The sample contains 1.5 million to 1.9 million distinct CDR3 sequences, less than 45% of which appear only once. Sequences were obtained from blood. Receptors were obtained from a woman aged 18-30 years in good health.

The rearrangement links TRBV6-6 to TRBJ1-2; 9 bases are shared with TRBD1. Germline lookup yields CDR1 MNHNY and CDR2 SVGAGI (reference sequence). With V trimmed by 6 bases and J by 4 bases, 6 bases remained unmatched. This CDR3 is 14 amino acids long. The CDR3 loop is CASSGDRGAYGYTF. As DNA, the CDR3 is TGTGCCAGCAGCGGTGACAGGGGGGCCTATGGCTACACCTTC.

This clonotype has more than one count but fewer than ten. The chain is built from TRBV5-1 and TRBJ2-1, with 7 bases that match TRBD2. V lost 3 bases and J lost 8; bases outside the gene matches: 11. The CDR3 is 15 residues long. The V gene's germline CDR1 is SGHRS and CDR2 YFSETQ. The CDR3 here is CASSSVGSGWHEQFF. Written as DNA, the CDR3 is TGCGCCAGCAGCTCGGTGGGTAGCGGGTGGCATGAGCAGTTCTTC.

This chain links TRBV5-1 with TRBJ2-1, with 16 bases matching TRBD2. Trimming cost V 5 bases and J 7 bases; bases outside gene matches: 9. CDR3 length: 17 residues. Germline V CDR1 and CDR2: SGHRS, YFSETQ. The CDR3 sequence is CASSTGTSGRAANEQFF. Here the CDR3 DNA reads TGCGCCAGCAGTACTGGGACTAGCGGGAGGGCCGCGAATGAGCAGTTCTTC.

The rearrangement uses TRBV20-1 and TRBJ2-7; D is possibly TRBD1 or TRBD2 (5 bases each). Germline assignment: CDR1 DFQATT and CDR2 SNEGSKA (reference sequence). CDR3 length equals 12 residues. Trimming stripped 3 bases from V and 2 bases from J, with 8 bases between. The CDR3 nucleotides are TGCAGTGCTAGCTGGGACGCCTACGAGCAGTACTTC. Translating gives CSASWDAYEQYF.

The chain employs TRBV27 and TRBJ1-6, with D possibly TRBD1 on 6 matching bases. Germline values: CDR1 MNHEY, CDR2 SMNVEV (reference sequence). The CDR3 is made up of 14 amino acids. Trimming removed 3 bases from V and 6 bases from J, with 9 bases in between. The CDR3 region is CASSFDRSNSPLHF. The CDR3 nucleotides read TGTGCCAGCAGTTTCGACAGGTCTAATTCACCCCTCCACTTT.

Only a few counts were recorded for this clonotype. CDR3 amino acids: CARGTGSNTEAFF. The CDR3 nucleotides read TGTGCCAGAGGGACAGGGTCGAACACTGAAGCTTTCTTT. The V gene is TRBV6-2 or TRBV6-3, the J gene TRBJ1-1; 9 positions agree with TRBD1. The length of the CDR3 is 13 residues. Trimming removed 9 bases from V and 1 base from J; junction bases left unmatched: 3. In germline, CDR1 is MNHEY, CDR2 SVGEGT.

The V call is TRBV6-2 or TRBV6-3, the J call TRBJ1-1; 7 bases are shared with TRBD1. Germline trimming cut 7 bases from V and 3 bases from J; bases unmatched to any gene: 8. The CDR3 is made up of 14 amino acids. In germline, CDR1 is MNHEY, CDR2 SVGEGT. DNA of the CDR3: TGTGCCAGCAACGACAGGGAAAGATACACTGAAGCTTTCTTT. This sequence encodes CASNDRERYTEAFF.

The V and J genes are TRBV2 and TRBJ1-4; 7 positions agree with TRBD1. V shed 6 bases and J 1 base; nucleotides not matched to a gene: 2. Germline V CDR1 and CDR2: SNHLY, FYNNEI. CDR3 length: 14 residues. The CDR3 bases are TGTGCCAGCAGGACAGGGAGAACTAATGAAAAACTGTTTTTT. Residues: CASRTGRTNEKLFF.

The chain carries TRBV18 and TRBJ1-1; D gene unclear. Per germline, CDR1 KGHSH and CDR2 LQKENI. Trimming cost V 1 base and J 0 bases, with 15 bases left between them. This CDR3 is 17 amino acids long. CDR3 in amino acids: CASSPQTRPTMNTEAFF. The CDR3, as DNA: TGTGCCAGCTCACCACAAACCAGGCCTACTATGAACACTGAAGCTTTCTTT.

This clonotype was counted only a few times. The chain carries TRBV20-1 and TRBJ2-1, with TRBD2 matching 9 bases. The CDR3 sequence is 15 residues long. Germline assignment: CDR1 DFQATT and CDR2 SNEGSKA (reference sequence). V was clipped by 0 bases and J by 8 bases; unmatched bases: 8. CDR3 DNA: TGCAGTGCTAGAGATAGGGAGCGGGAGGCCCATGAGCAGTTCTTC. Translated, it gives CSARDREREAHEQFF.

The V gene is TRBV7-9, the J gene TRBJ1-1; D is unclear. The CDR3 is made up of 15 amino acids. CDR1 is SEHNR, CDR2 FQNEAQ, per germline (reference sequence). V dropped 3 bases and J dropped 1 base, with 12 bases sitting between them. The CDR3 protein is CASSFTRVRNTEAFF. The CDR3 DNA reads TGTGCCAGCAGCTTTACCCGGGTCCGGAACACTGAAGCTTTCTTT.

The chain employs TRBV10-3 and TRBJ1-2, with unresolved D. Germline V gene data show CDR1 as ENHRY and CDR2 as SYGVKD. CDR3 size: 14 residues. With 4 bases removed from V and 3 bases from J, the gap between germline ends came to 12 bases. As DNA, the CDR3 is TGTGCCATCAGTGGGGGTTCCCCGGACTATGGCTACACCTTC. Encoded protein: CAISGGSPDYGYTF.